Included here is one TCR beta chain sequence, with context. Measured with immunoSEQ multiplex PCR; TCRdb has only the in-frame clones, and not every one. The data contain 95,000 to 100,000 clones, around nine tenths of them singletons. The germline CDR1 and CDR2 sequences are SGDLS and YYNGEE. The CDR3 length is 16 residues. The junction had 4 bases not matched to a gene; V was cut back by 0 bases and J by 7 bases. This entry comes from a study of T cell responses to AZD1222 COVID-19 vaccine. The input for sequencing was peripheral blood, taken 28 days after the second AZD1222 dose. This sequence originates from an adult who received the AZD1222 COVID-19 vaccine. The chain recombines TRBV9 with TRBJ2-2, with 12 bases identical to TRBD2. CDR3 coding DNA: TGTGCCAGCAGCGTAGTTCCTAGCGGGAGGGACGGGGAGCTGTTTTTT. This sequence encodes CASSVVPSGRDGELFF.